Listed here are 30 T cell receptor beta chains from one sample, sequenced in a study of beta chain features in type 1 diabetes. Study-wide results and limits: Type 1 diabetes patients had TCRB CDR3s that were shorter (moderately but significantly so) in all four CD4+ subsets.

All of the isolated RNA was reverse transcribed, so expressed TCRB transcripts were sequenced. Sequencing was performed with immunoSEQ multiplex PCR; in TCRdb, only in-frame clones are kept and a portion is missing. The top ten hold under 0.1% of the sample, which has approximately 160,000 clones, around 63% seen once. Their specific antigens are unknown. Sequences were obtained from naive CD4+ T cells from blood. These receptors all come from a man aged 25-45 years with type 1 diabetes.

The sample holds one count of this clone. The V and J genes are TRBV30 and TRBJ2-3, with D tentatively TRBD2 (5 bases). Trimming pared 2 bases from V and 0 bases from J, leaving 15 bases between. Germline CDR1 reads GTSNPN; CDR2 reads SVGIG (reference sequence). CDR3 length: 16 residues. CDR3 region: CAWSIGLLTSTDTQYF. CDR3 coding DNA: TGTGCCTGGAGTATTGGACTTTTGACTAGCACAGATACGCAGTATTTT.

This clone was recorded a few times. The V and J genes are TRBV28 and TRBJ2-5; no reliable D call. V lost 2 bases to trimming and J lost 5 bases, with 9 bases between them. Germline V gene data show CDR1 as MDHEN and CDR2 as SYDVKM. The CDR3 has 13 amino acids. The CDR3 sequence: CASSLVVPETQYF. As DNA, the CDR3 is TGTGCCAGCAGTTTAGTCGTACCGGAGACCCAGTACTTC. The variable domain in full, completed from reference TRBV28 and TRBJ2-5, reads DVKVTQSSRYLVKRTGEKVFLECVQDMDHENMFWYRQDPGLGLRLIYFSYDVKMKEKGDIPEGYSVSREKKERFSLILESASTNQTSMYLCASSLVVPETQYFGPGTRLLVL.

This rearrangement joins TRBV29-1 to TRBJ2-1, with no clear D. The CDR3 is 15 amino acids. Deletions cut 4 bases from V and 4 bases from J, with 17 bases between. Looked up from germline, CDR1 is SQVTM and CDR2 is ANQGSEA. The CDR3 region is CSVVSEGAPYNEQFF. CDR3 nucleotides: TGCAGCGTTGTTTCGGAAGGAGCCCCGTACAATGAGCAGTTCTTC.

V usage is TRBV30 and J usage is TRBJ1-5; 8 bases match TRBD1. Germline-derived CDR1 and CDR2 are GTSNPN and SVGIG (reference sequence). The J segment lost 7 bases and the V segment lost 5 bases, leaving 10 bases of the junction unmatched. This CDR3 spans 14 amino acids. CDR3 in amino acids: CAWAGLTGVQPQHF. The CDR3, as DNA: TGTGCCTGGGCGGGACTGACAGGGGTACAGCCCCAGCATTTT.

This rearrangement joins TRBV4-1 to TRBJ2-1; no clear D. The CDR3 is 11 amino acids. Germline V gene lookup returns CDR1 MGHRA and CDR2 YSYEKL. V was pared by 0 bases and J by 9 bases, with 3 bases between. The CDR3 reads CASSQEAEQFF. CDR3 nucleotides: TGCGCCAGCAGCCAAGAGGCTGAGCAGTTCTTC.

The chain joins TRBV4-3 to TRBJ1-1, with no clear D. This CDR3 is built from 13 residues. The germline gives CDR1 LGHNA, CDR2 YSLEER. V was clipped by 0 bases and J by 5 bases, with 7 bases between them. The CDR3 is CASSQDWRTEAFF. CDR3 coding DNA: TGCGCCAGCAGCCAAGATTGGCGGACTGAAGCTTTCTTT.

This rearrangement joins TRBV25-1 to TRBJ2-6, with a weak D call TRBD1 (6 bases). This CDR3 spans 17 amino acids. V lost 6 bases and J 0 bases, leaving 15 bases between the germline ends. Germline CDR1 and CDR2: MGHDK and SYGVNS. As DNA, the CDR3 is TGTGCCAGCAGCCCCAGGGGTTACGGCTCTGGGGCCAACGTCCTGACTTTC. This codes for CASSPRGYGSGANVLTF.

This clone has a single count. The chain is built from TRBV6-5 and TRBJ2-3; TRBD1 might be the D (6 bases). Trimming cost V 4 bases and J 8 bases, with 13 bases left between them. This CDR3 contains 13 residues. Germline CDR1 reads MNHEY; CDR2 reads SVGAGI. The CDR3: CASSSRQGGTQYF. The CDR3 DNA sequence: TGTGCCAGCAGTTCCCGTCAAGGGGGTACGCAGTATTTT.

The V gene is TRBV7-2, the J gene TRBJ2-1; TRBD2 agrees at 14 bases. The germline gives CDR1 SGHTA, CDR2 FQGNSA. V was pared by 8 bases and J by 3 bases, with 3 bases of the junction left unmatched. The CDR3 has 15 residues. In nucleotides, the CDR3 is TGTGCCAGCTCCGGGACTAGCGGGGGCTACAATGAGCAGTTCTTC. Its protein is CASSGTSGGYNEQFF. Full variable domain (rest looked up from reference TRBV7-2 and TRBJ2-1): GAGVSQSPSNKVTEKGKDVELRCDPISGHTALYWYRQSLGQGLEFLIYFQGNSAPDKSGLPSDRFSAERTGGSVSTLTIQRTQQEDSAVYLCASSGTSGGYNEQFFGPGTRLTVL.

Only a few counts were recorded for this clone. The CDR3 DNA follows: TGTGCCAGCACGGGGTATAATTCACCCCTCCACTTT. It translates to CASTGYNSPLHF. V gene TRBV7-9 combines with J gene TRBJ1-6, with D unresolved. Deletions cut 7 bases from V and 4 bases from J, with 5 bases between. The CDR3 runs to 12 residues. Looked up from germline, CDR1 is SEHNR and CDR2 is FQNEAQ (reference sequence).

This clone showed up just a few times. The J gene is TRBJ1-2, the V gene TRBV30; D perhaps matches TRBD1 (5 bases). V was trimmed by 5 bases and J by 5 bases, leaving 9 bases between them. The CDR3 is 11 amino acids. In germline, CDR1 is GTSNPN, CDR2 SVGIG (reference sequence). CDR3 nucleotides: TGTGCCTGGGACAGAATATATGGCTACACCTTC. As protein: CAWDRIYGYTF.

This chain connects TRBV6-1 to TRBJ2-3, with D unresolved. Germline CDR1 reads MNHNS; CDR2 reads SASEGT. V was trimmed by 1 base and J by 0 bases, leaving 14 bases between them. The CDR3 has 17 residues. CDR3 bases: TGTGCCAGCAGTGAAGAGGCCACGGCTGCTAGCACAGATACGCAGTATTTT. Residues: CASSEEATAASTDTQYF.

Concerning this clone itself: Within the sample, other DNA sequences also encode this same CDR3. Here the CDR3 DNA reads TGTGCCAGCAGTATCCAAGAGACCCAGTACTTC. It is translated as CASSIQETQYF. This rearrangement joins TRBV28 to TRBJ2-5; no reliable D call. The V end lost 5 bases, the J end lost 1 base, and 2 bases lay between the germline ends. The CDR3 sequence is 11 residues long. Germline V gene sequence: CDR1 MDHEN, CDR2 SYDVKM. The full variable domain, rest sourced from reference TRBV28 and TRBJ2-5, is DVKVTQSSRYLVKRTGEKVFLECVQDMDHENMFWYRQDPGLGLRLIYFSYDVKMKEKGDIPEGYSVSREKKERFSLILESASTNQTSMYLCASSIQETQYFGPGTRLLVL.

This rearrangement joins TRBV29-1 to TRBJ2-3, with D tentatively TRBD2 (6 bases). The CDR3 has 16 residues. The V end was cut by 3 bases, the J end by 0 bases, with 16 bases between. CDR1 SQVTM and CDR2 ANQGSEA come from the germline V gene. CDR3 bases: TGCAGCGTTGACGCGGGGCGAATTCCTAGCACAGATACGCAGTATTTT. Protein product: CSVDAGRIPSTDTQYF.

This clone was detected once. The CDR3 here is CASSRDTYTDTQYF. CDR3 DNA sequence: TGTGCCAGCAGTCGGGACACTTACACAGATACGCAGTATTTT. The chain links TRBV6-5 to TRBJ2-3; D possibly corresponds to TRBD1 (6 bases). The CDR3 is 14 amino acids. Germline loops: CDR1 MNHEY, CDR2 SVGAGI. V was cut by 5 bases and J by 2 bases, with 11 bases left in between.

CDR3 coding DNA: TGTGCCAGCAGCTTAGATGCAGGGGGCGAAGCTTTCTTT. The encoded protein is CASSLDAGGEAFF. This chain uses TRBV7-9 with TRBJ1-1, with 8 bases fitting TRBD1. The J segment lost 8 bases and the V segment lost 1 base, leaving 3 bases of the junction unmatched. The CDR3 runs to 13 residues. The germline CDR1 and CDR2 sequences are SEHNR and FQNEAQ (reference sequence).

The chain links TRBV27 to TRBJ2-3; D unclear. Looked up from germline, CDR1 is MNHEY and CDR2 is SMNVEV (reference sequence). This CDR3 region has 15 residues. Trimming stripped 1 base from V and 0 bases from J, with 8 bases between. The CDR3 DNA reads as TGTGCCAGCAGTTTATGGGCCCCTAGCACAGATACGCAGTATTTT. Its protein product is CASSLWAPSTDTQYF.

The chain employs TRBV9 and TRBJ2-7; D remains ambiguous. Looked up from germline, CDR1 is SGDLS and CDR2 is YYNGEE. V was shortened by 0 bases and J by 0 bases, with 10 bases between the two germline ends. The CDR3 sequence is 15 residues long. CDR3 protein: CASSVGAEYSYEQYF. In nucleotides, the CDR3 is TGTGCCAGCAGCGTAGGGGCAGAATACTCCTACGAGCAGTACTTC.

The rearrangement uses TRBV5-1 and TRBJ2-5; unclear D gene. CDR3 length: 13 residues. The germline V gene encodes CDR1 SGHRS and CDR2 YFSETQ. Trimming cost V 0 bases and J 1 base, with 4 bases left between them. CDR3 bases: TGCGCCAGCAGCTTGGGATTCCAAGAGACCCAGTACTTC. It codes for CASSLGFQETQYF.

This clone is a singleton in its sample. The V gene is TRBV7-2, the J gene TRBJ1-3; perhaps TRBD1 as D (5 bases). V was cut by 4 bases and J by 0 bases, with 10 bases left in between. CDR1 SGHTA and CDR2 FQGNSA come from the germline V gene. The CDR3 is made up of 15 amino acids. CDR3 loop: CASSSGTSSGNTIYF. DNA of the CDR3: TGTGCCAGCAGCTCCGGGACTAGCTCTGGAAACACCATATATTTT.

The chain combines TRBV4-3 with TRBJ1-5; D is perhaps TRBD1 (5 bases). The V gene's germline CDR1 is LGHNA and CDR2 YSLEER. The CDR3 loop spans 16 amino acids. Trimming cost V 0 bases and J 6 bases, with 15 bases left between them. This CDR3 is CASSQELWQGSQPQHF. The CDR3 bases are TGCGCCAGCAGCCAAGAATTATGGCAGGGAAGTCAGCCCCAGCATTTT.

This clone was observed a few times. Other DNA sequences within the sample encode an identical CDR3. This chain uses TRBV7-2 with TRBJ2-3; 8 bases are shared with TRBD2. Germline V CDR1 and CDR2: SGHTA, FQGNSA. Trimming at V came to 1 base and at J to 1 base, leaving 1 base not matched to a gene. This CDR3 is 15 amino acids long. The CDR3 here is CASSLGAGGTDTQYF. CDR3 DNA sequence: TGTGCCAGCAGCTTAGGAGCGGGGGGCACAGATACGCAGTATTTT. Using reference TRBV7-2 and TRBJ2-3 for the parts outside the CDR3, the full variable domain is GAGVSQSPSNKVTEKGKDVELRCDPISGHTALYWYRQSLGQGLEFLIYFQGNSAPDKSGLPSDRFSAERTGGSVSTLTIQRTQQEDSAVYLCASSLGAGGTDTQYFGPGTRLTVL.

This clone was seen a handful of times. The V gene is TRBV30, the J gene TRBJ1-3; 8 nucleotides agree with TRBD1. Germline loops: CDR1 GTSNPN, CDR2 SVGIG (reference sequence). The CDR3 totals 13 residues. With V trimmed by 4 bases and J by 5 bases, 4 bases remained unmatched. CDR3 in amino acids: CAWTRTGRNTIYF. CDR3 coding DNA: TGTGCCTGGACCCGGACAGGGAGAAACACCATATATTTT.

V and J are TRBV29-1 and TRBJ2-3; the D call may be TRBD1 or TRBD2 (6 bases each). V was clipped by 4 bases and J by 5 bases, with 10 bases between them. Germline CDR1 and CDR2: SQVTM and ANQGSEA. This CDR3 has 12 residues. The CDR3 protein is CSVGGARDTQYF. As DNA, the CDR3 is TGCAGCGTTGGGGGGGCCAGAGATACGCAGTATTTT.

The V and J genes are TRBV9 and TRBJ1-6; unclear D gene. Germline V lookup: CDR1 SGDLS, CDR2 YYNGEE. The length of the CDR3 is 15 residues. V was trimmed by 1 base and J by 8 bases, leaving 13 bases between them. The CDR3 coding sequence is TGTGCCAGCAGCGTAATCCCAGATGGGGATTCACCCCTCCACTTT. It translates to CASSVIPDGDSPLHF. The full variable domain, in which reference TRBV9 and TRBJ1-6 provide the parts outside the CDR3, is DSGVTQTPKHLITATGQRVTLRCSPRSGDLSVYWYQQSLDQGLQFLIQYYNGEERAKGNILERFSAQQFPDLHSELNLSSLELGDSALYFCASSVIPDGDSPLHFGNGTRLTVT.

This clone was seen a single time. The chain is built from TRBV4-3 and TRBJ1-6; unclear D gene. This CDR3 contains 16 residues. V lost 0 bases, J lost 0 bases, and 6 bases lay in between. Germline lookup yields CDR1 LGHNA and CDR2 YSLEER. CDR3 nucleotide sequence: TGCGCCAGCAGCCAAGAATGGAGCTCCTATAATTCACCCCTCCACTTT. This encodes CASSQEWSSYNSPLHF.

This clone turned up a few times. The genes are TRBV7-9 and TRBJ2-1; TRBD1 aligns across 7 bases. CDR3 size: 15 residues. V lost 5 bases to trimming and J lost 5 bases; unmatched junction nucleotides: 9. Germline CDR1 is SEHNR and CDR2 is FQNEAQ (reference sequence). As DNA, the CDR3 is TGTGCCAGCAGCCCTCCCGGGACAGCGAACAATGAGCAGTTCTTC. As protein: CASSPPGTANNEQFF.

This clone was recorded a few times. The genes are TRBV5-1 and TRBJ2-3; D remains unclear. V lost 2 bases to trimming and J lost 1 base, with 11 bases between them. The CDR3 contains 15 residues. The germline gives CDR1 SGHRS, CDR2 YFSETQ. The CDR3 region has the DNA TGCGCCAGCAGCTTTTCGGCATTTGGCACAGATACGCAGTATTTT. This sequence encodes CASSFSAFGTDTQYF. Complete variable domain (other parts from reference TRBV5-1 and TRBJ2-3): KAGVTQTPRYLIKTRGQQVTLSCSPISGHRSVSWYQQTPGQGLQFLFEYFSETQRNKGNFPGRFSGRQFSNSRSEMNVSTLELGDSALYLCASSFSAFGTDTQYFGPGTRLTVL.

The chain couples TRBV25-1 to TRBJ2-3; TRBD1 matches at 9 bases. This CDR3 has 16 amino acids. Germline CDR1 MGHDK, CDR2 SYGVNS. With 7 bases clipped from V and 8 bases from J, the junction kept 16 bases outside the gene matches. CDR3 sequence reads: CASTWGTGTGSGTQYF. The DNA of the CDR3 is TGTGCCAGCACCTGGGGGACCGGGACAGGGTCCGGTACGCAGTATTTT.

In its sample, this clone was seen a few times. The rearrangement joins TRBV4-1 to TRBJ2-1; perhaps TRBD1 as D (6 bases). V dropped 0 bases and J dropped 5 bases, with 8 bases sitting between them. CDR1 and CDR2 from the germline V gene are MGHRA and YSYEKL. CDR3 length: 14 residues. The CDR3 coding sequence is TGCGCCAGCAGCCAAGATCCAGGGGACAATGAGCAGTTCTTC. Protein product: CASSQDPGDNEQFF.